What follows are 21 T cell receptor beta chains derived from one specimen sequenced in a study of diagnostic markers for celiac disease. TCRdb reprocessed the reads and reports one entry per CDR3 protein, with no DNA. The table for this sample gives roughly 440 distinct CDR3 sequences. Sequenced input: either unsorted cells or a sorted T cell fraction (not recorded which). All receptors derive from a human donor.

The chain couples TRBV5-4 to TRBJ2-1. Germline loops: CDR1 SGHNT, CDR2 YYREEE (reference sequence). The CDR3 is made up of 14 amino acids. The CDR3 sequence: CASSLRNSNNEQFF.

V gene TRBV5-1 combines with J gene TRBJ1-1; with no DNA, the TCRdb D assignment of TRBD1 cannot be verified. In germline, CDR1 is SGHRS, CDR2 YFSETQ. The CDR3 is made up of 13 amino acids. The CDR3 region is CASSLRQGTEAFF. Combining the CDR3 with reference TRBV5-1 and TRBJ1-1 gives the whole variable domain KAGVTQTPRYLIKTRGQQVTLSCSPISGHRSVSWYQQTPGQGLQFLFEYFSETQRNKGNFPGRFSGRQFSNSRSEMNVSTLELGDSALYLCASSLRQGTEAFFGQGTRLTVV.

Considering frequency, this clonotype is medium-sized. The gene calls are TRBV5-4 and TRBJ1-2; TCRdb lists TRBD1, though no DNA is available to test this call. The germline gives CDR1 SGHNT, CDR2 YYREEE (reference sequence). The CDR3 extends over 15 amino acids. The CDR3 protein is CASSLTVRGDYGYTF.

Frequency places this clonotype as medium-sized. This chain connects TRBV12-3 or TRBV12-4 to TRBJ2-1; TCRdb's D gene call, TRBD1, goes unchecked for lack of DNA. There are 13 residues in the CDR3. CDR3 region: CAYRDHSFNEQFF.

In terms of frequency, this clonotype is medium-sized. The rearrangement joins TRBV18 to TRBJ2-7. The length of the CDR3 is 15 residues. Germline loops: CDR1 KGHSH, CDR2 LQKENI. CDR3 loop: CASSPPQGAPFEQYF.

In terms of frequency, this clonotype is large. This chain connects TRBV6-1 to TRBJ1-2; lacking DNA, the TRBD1 call made by TCRdb goes unchecked. Germline values: CDR1 MNHNS, CDR2 SASEGT. The CDR3 has 13 amino acids. Here the CDR3 reads CASSDREGYGYTF.

Judged by frequency, this clonotype is medium-sized (0.01 to 0.1%). The chain links TRBV25-1 to TRBJ2-7; TCRdb gives TRBD1 as the D gene, but with no DNA this cannot be confirmed. CDR1 is MGHDK and CDR2 is SYGVNS in the germline V gene. This CDR3 is built from 16 residues. CDR3 sequence: CASSDTGTGSSYEQYF.

This clonotype is deemed large by its frequency. The chain joins TRBV2 to TRBJ2-1; there is no DNA to check the TCRdb D call of TRBD1. Germline values: CDR1 SNHLY, CDR2 FYNNEI. This CDR3 contains 14 residues. The CDR3 spells CASVQPGSKDEQFF.

This clonotype is identified as large (0.1 to 1%) from frequency. J is TRBJ2-3 and V is TRBV18. Germline V gene lookup returns CDR1 KGHSH and CDR2 LQKENI. This CDR3 has 15 residues. CDR3 sequence: CASSPTWGSTDTQYF.

CDR3 region: CATSRESPARNSPLHF. This chain joins TRBV15 and TRBJ1-6. The CDR3 is made up of 16 amino acids. From germline, CDR1 is LNHNV and CDR2 YYDKDF (reference sequence).

This clonotype is identified as large from frequency. The rearrangement joins TRBV7-2 to TRBJ1-5. The length of the CDR3 is 15 residues. Germline CDR1 is SGHTA and CDR2 is FQGNSA. The CDR3 reads CASSLVADSNQPQHF.

Frequency places this clonotype as medium-sized. The chain has TRBV30 and TRBJ2-5; the TRBD2 assignment by TCRdb is unverifiable without DNA. The CDR3 is made up of 14 amino acids. The germline V gene encodes CDR1 GTSNPN and CDR2 SVGIG (reference sequence). This CDR3 reads CAWSPGTSEETQYF.

The V call is TRBV28, the J call TRBJ1-1; TCRdb names TRBD1, which stays unverified in the absence of DNA. The CDR3 spans 14 residues. Germline-derived CDR1 and CDR2 are MDHEN and SYDVKM. Here the CDR3 reads CASLYGTGGTEAFF. Variable domain in full (rest from reference TRBV28 and TRBJ1-1): DVKVTQSSRYLVKRTGEKVFLECVQDMDHENMFWYRQDPGLGLRLIYFSYDVKMKEKGDIPEGYSVSREKKERFSLILESASTNQTSMYLCASLYGTGGTEAFFGQGTRLTVV.

This clonotype counts as large (0.1 to 1%) by frequency. The chain employs TRBV10-3 and TRBJ2-5; TCRdb returns TRBD1, unconfirmable since there is no DNA. The length of the CDR3 is 16 residues. Germline-derived CDR1 and CDR2 are ENHRY and SYGVKD. CDR3 in amino acids: CAISERPGQGRETQYF.

This clonotype ranks as medium-sized (0.01 to 0.1%) in terms of frequency. The CDR3 is CASSPDSYNEQFF. The rearrangement joins TRBV18 to TRBJ2-1. The CDR3 is 13 residues long. The germline gives CDR1 KGHSH, CDR2 LQKENI.

The chain links TRBV5-5 to TRBJ2-1; without DNA, the TCRdb call of TRBD1 cannot be checked. This CDR3 contains 12 residues. Germline V lookup: CDR1 SGHKS, CDR2 YYEKEE (reference sequence). This chain's CDR3 is CASSPVGNEQFF.

This clonotype registers large (0.1 to 1%) by frequency. The genes are TRBV5-1 and TRBJ2-1; TCRdb picks TRBD2, but there is no DNA to check that call. The CDR3 runs to 22 residues. The germline CDR1 and CDR2 sequences are SGHRS and YFSETQ. The CDR3 sequence: CASSSQPPGQQAGGPSYNEQFF.

The V gene is TRBV20-1, the J gene TRBJ2-7. From germline, CDR1 is DFQATT and CDR2 SNEGSKA (reference sequence). The CDR3 covers 11 residues. The chain's CDR3 is CSAGRAYEQYF.

According to its frequency, this clonotype is medium-sized (0.01 to 0.1%). This rearrangement joins TRBV30 to TRBJ2-3; TCRdb's D call of TRBD1 is untestable without DNA. Germline V lookup: CDR1 GTSNPN, CDR2 SVGIG (reference sequence). The CDR3 loop spans 13 amino acids. The CDR3 reads CAWKAGRTDTQYF.

Judged by frequency, this clonotype is medium-sized. The chain uses TRBV28 and TRBJ2-6; TCRdb outputs TRBD1, but without DNA this stays unchecked. The CDR3 consists of 14 residues. The germline V gene encodes CDR1 MDHEN and CDR2 SYDVKM. The CDR3 here is CATLLSGGANVLTF.

The CDR3 loop reads CSATPPDRGIGDTQYF. The chain employs TRBV20-1 and TRBJ2-3; TCRdb indicates TRBD1, and absent DNA this call remains unverified. CDR3 length: 16 residues. CDR1 and CDR2 from the germline V gene are DFQATT and SNEGSKA (reference sequence).